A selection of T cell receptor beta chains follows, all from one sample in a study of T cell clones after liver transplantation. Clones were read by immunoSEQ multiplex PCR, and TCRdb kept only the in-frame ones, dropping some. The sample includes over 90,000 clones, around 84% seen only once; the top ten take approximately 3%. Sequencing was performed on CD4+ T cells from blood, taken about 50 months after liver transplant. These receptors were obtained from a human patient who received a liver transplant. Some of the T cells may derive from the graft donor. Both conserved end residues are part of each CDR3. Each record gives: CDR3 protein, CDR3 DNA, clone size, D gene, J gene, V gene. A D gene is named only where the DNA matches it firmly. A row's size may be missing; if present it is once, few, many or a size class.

cdr3_aa: CASTSTSGVSYEQYF
cdr3_nt: TGTGCCAGCACCTCGACTAGCGGGGTCTCCTACGAGCAGTACTTC
clone_size: -
d_call: TRBD2
j_call: TRBJ2-7
v_call: TRBV6-6

cdr3_aa: CASSPGIRNEKLFF
cdr3_nt: TGTGCCAGCAGCCCCGGGATTCGTAATGAAAAACTGTTTTTT
clone_size: -
d_call: -
j_call: TRBJ1-4
v_call: TRBV11-2

cdr3_aa: CASSDSGGFSYEQYF
cdr3_nt: TGTGCCAGCAGTGATAGCGGGGGTTTCTCCTACGAGCAGTACTTC
clone_size: -
d_call: TRBD2
j_call: TRBJ2-7
v_call: TRBV2

cdr3_aa: CASSSEGSNQPQHF
cdr3_nt: TGCGCCAGCAGCTCCGAAGGGAGCAATCAGCCCCAGCATTTT
clone_size: few
d_call: -
j_call: TRBJ1-5
v_call: TRBV5-1

cdr3_aa: CASSTQAEAFF
cdr3_nt: TGTGCCAGTAGTACTCAGGCTGAAGCTTTCTTT
clone_size: -
d_call: -
j_call: TRBJ1-1
v_call: TRBV19

cdr3_aa: CASSLDATPSYEQYF
cdr3_nt: TGTGCCAGCAGCTTGGATGCGACTCCCTCCTACGAGCAGTACTTC
clone_size: once
d_call: -
j_call: TRBJ2-7
v_call: TRBV5-6

cdr3_aa: CASRSTVTLHF
cdr3_nt: TGTGCCAGCAGGTCGACAGTTACCCTCCACTTT
clone_size: -
d_call: -
j_call: TRBJ1-6
v_call: TRBV28

cdr3_aa: CASSEKGSIQPQHF
cdr3_nt: TGCGCCAGCAGTGAGAAGGGATCGATACAGCCCCAGCATTTT
clone_size: -
d_call: -
j_call: TRBJ1-5
v_call: TRBV10-2

cdr3_aa: CASSVEEVLNFYNEQFF
cdr3_nt: TGTGCCAGCAGCGTAGAAGAGGTTCTCAACTTCTACAATGAGCAGTTCTTC
clone_size: -
d_call: -
j_call: TRBJ2-1
v_call: TRBV9

cdr3_aa: CASRVWGIQETQYF
cdr3_nt: TGCGCCAGCAGGGTGTGGGGAATCCAAGAGACCCAGTACTTC
clone_size: -
d_call: -
j_call: TRBJ2-5
v_call: TRBV5-1

cdr3_aa: CATSRERAIGFYEQYF
cdr3_nt: TGTGCCACCAGCAGGGAACGGGCCATAGGGTTCTACGAGCAGTACTTC
clone_size: -
d_call: -
j_call: TRBJ2-7
v_call: TRBV15

cdr3_aa: CASSFSGTQETQYF
cdr3_nt: TGTGCCAGCAGTTTCTCAGGGACTCAAGAGACCCAGTACTTC
clone_size: -
d_call: -
j_call: TRBJ2-5
v_call: TRBV7-3

cdr3_aa: CASSSHNQPQHF
cdr3_nt: TGTGCCAGCAGCAGTCACAATCAGCCCCAGCATTTT
clone_size: -
d_call: -
j_call: TRBJ1-5
v_call: TRBV6-5

cdr3_aa: CASRGTGGNGYTF
cdr3_nt: TGTGCCAGCAGGGGGACAGGGGGCAATGGCTACACCTTC
clone_size: few
d_call: TRBD1
j_call: TRBJ1-2
v_call: TRBV6-4

cdr3_aa: CASRSLGNEQFF
cdr3_nt: TGTGCCAGCAGGTCCTTGGGGAATGAGCAGTTCTTC
clone_size: -
d_call: -
j_call: TRBJ2-1
v_call: TRBV7-9

cdr3_aa: CASSSSGLAGADTQYF
cdr3_nt: TGTGCCAGCAGCTCTTCGGGACTAGCGGGAGCAGATACGCAGTATTTT
clone_size: -
d_call: TRBD2
j_call: TRBJ2-3
v_call: TRBV27

cdr3_aa: CASGDRGLSTEAFF
cdr3_nt: TGTGCCAGTGGTGACAGGGGTTTGAGCACTGAAGCTTTCTTT
clone_size: -
d_call: TRBD1
j_call: TRBJ1-1
v_call: TRBV19

cdr3_aa: CASISGTSGFPITDTQYF
cdr3_nt: TGTGCCAGCATCTCCGGGACTAGCGGATTCCCAATCACAGATACGCAGTATTTT
clone_size: -
d_call: TRBD2
j_call: TRBJ2-3
v_call: TRBV28

cdr3_aa: CASSLSAGPEAFF
cdr3_nt: TGTGCCAGCTCCCTTAGCGCCGGCCCTGAAGCTTTCTTT
clone_size: -
d_call: -
j_call: TRBJ1-1
v_call: TRBV18

cdr3_aa: CASSDSIPEAFF
cdr3_nt: TGCGCCAGCAGTGACTCAATCCCTGAAGCTTTCTTT
clone_size: -
d_call: -
j_call: TRBJ1-1
v_call: TRBV10-1

cdr3_aa: CASSANYYGYTF
cdr3_nt: TGTGCCAGCAGCGCAAATTATTATGGCTACACCTTC
clone_size: -
d_call: -
j_call: TRBJ1-2
v_call: TRBV7-9

cdr3_aa: CASSLKGSSGANVLTF
cdr3_nt: TGCGCCAGCAGCTTAAAAGGAAGCTCTGGGGCCAACGTCCTGACTTTC
clone_size: -
d_call: -
j_call: TRBJ2-6
v_call: TRBV5-1

cdr3_aa: CASSPGQDPNYGYTF
cdr3_nt: TGTGCCAGCTCACCGGGGCAGGACCCTAACTATGGCTACACCTTC
clone_size: -
d_call: -
j_call: TRBJ1-2
v_call: TRBV18

cdr3_aa: CASSVQINQPQHF
cdr3_nt: TGTGCCAGCAGCGTGCAGATCAATCAGCCCCAGCATTTT
clone_size: -
d_call: -
j_call: TRBJ1-5
v_call: TRBV4-2

cdr3_aa: CASSLDVGGSTDTQYF
cdr3_nt: TGCGCCAGCAGCTTGGATGTGGGAGGGAGCACAGATACGCAGTATTTT
clone_size: -
d_call: TRBD2
j_call: TRBJ2-3
v_call: TRBV5-1

cdr3_aa: CASSSGGPNQPQHF
cdr3_nt: TGCGCCAGCAGCTCAGGGGGTCCTAATCAGCCCCAGCATTTT
clone_size: -
d_call: TRBD1
j_call: TRBJ1-5
v_call: TRBV5-1

cdr3_aa: CASSSRGSGANVLTF
cdr3_nt: TGTGCCAGCAGTTCCAGGGGTTCTGGGGCCAACGTCCTGACTTTC
clone_size: -
d_call: -
j_call: TRBJ2-6
v_call: TRBV28

cdr3_aa: CASSYRGTGYSYEQYF
cdr3_nt: TGTGCCAGCAGTTACCGCGGGACAGGGTACTCCTACGAGCAGTACTTC
clone_size: -
d_call: TRBD1
j_call: TRBJ2-7
v_call: TRBV6-5

cdr3_aa: CASSESGNQPQHF
cdr3_nt: TGCGCCAGCAGTGAGTCAGGCAATCAGCCCCAGCATTTT
clone_size: -
d_call: -
j_call: TRBJ1-5
v_call: TRBV10-1

cdr3_aa: CATRKGAGFEQYF
cdr3_nt: TGTGCCACCAGGAAGGGGGCAGGGTTCGAGCAGTACTTC
clone_size: -
d_call: TRBD1
j_call: TRBJ2-7
v_call: TRBV27